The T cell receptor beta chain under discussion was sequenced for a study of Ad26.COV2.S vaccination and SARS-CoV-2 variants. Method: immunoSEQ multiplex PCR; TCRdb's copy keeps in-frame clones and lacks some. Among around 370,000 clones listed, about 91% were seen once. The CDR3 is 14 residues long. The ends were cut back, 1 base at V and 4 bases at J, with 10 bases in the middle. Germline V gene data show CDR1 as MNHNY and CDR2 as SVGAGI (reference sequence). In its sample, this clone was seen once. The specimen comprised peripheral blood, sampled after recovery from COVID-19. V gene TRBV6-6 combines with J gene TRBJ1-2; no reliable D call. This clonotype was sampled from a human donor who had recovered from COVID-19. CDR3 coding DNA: TGTGCCAGCAGTTACTATGCAGGAACCTATGGCTACACCTTC. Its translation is CASSYYAGTYGYTF.